The 26 T cell receptor beta chains listed next were all sequenced from one sample in a study of naive and memory T cell subsets. Study outcomes and limitations: Possibly reflecting memory cells re-expressing CD45RA, a few larger clonotypes occurred in naive repertoires, especially CD8.

Both TRBC1 and TRBC2 were covered by a beta constant-region primer of two equimolar oligonucleotides. Nested alpha and beta constant-region primers with the SP2 primer drove four PCR rounds on ligated cDNA. TCRdb reprocessed the UMI-ligation and nested PCR reads with MiXCR, giving one entry per CDR3 protein. The table includes fewer than 150,000 distinct CDR3 sequences, about 20% detected once. These receptors have no identified antigens. Material: naive CD8+ T cells from blood. Every receptor here comes from a human donor in good health.

The J gene is TRBJ2-1, the V gene TRBV28; no firm D call. CDR3 length equals 14 residues. V lost 8 bases, J lost 1 base, and 12 bases lay in between. CDR1 MDHEN and CDR2 SYDVKM come from the germline V gene. The CDR3 reads CASRGRVSYNEQFF. As DNA, the CDR3 is TGTGCCAGCCGCGGTCGGGTATCCTACAATGAGCAGTTCTTC.

The chain carries TRBV19 and TRBJ1-5; D gene ambiguous. The CDR3 has 15 residues. V gave up 5 bases and J gave up 6 bases, with 17 bases separating them. CDR1 and CDR2 from the germline V gene are LNHDA and SQIVND (reference sequence). In DNA, the CDR3 is TGTGCCAGTAGTGTCCCGCCGGGCCCCCTTCAGCCCCAGCATTTT. This codes for CASSVPPGPLQPQHF.

The rearrangement uses TRBV27 and TRBJ2-2; D unclear. The CDR3 runs to 15 residues. Germline CDR1 is MNHEY and CDR2 is SMNVEV (reference sequence). The V end was cut by 6 bases, the J end by 3 bases, with 14 bases between. The CDR3 reads CASRNLKIDTGELFF. CDR3 sequence (DNA): TGTGCCAGCAGAAACTTAAAGATCGACACCGGGGAGCTGTTTTTT.

This clonotype appeared a few times. The chain carries TRBV13 and TRBJ2-7; D is unclear. The CDR3 contains 13 residues. Germline V gene data show CDR1 as PRHDT and CDR2 as FYEKMQ (reference sequence). V dropped 5 bases and J dropped 1 base, with 9 bases sitting between them. The CDR3 DNA reads TGTGCCAGCAGCCTAGAGAGGTCCTACGAGCAGTACTTC. This gives the protein CASSLERSYEQYF.

V is TRBV27 and J is TRBJ1-5; D uncertain. The germline V gene has CDR1 MNHEY and CDR2 SMNVEV (reference sequence). Trimming took off 5 bases at V and 0 bases at J, with 14 bases between the two ends. This CDR3 is 16 amino acids long. CDR3: CASSPRGQDSNQPQHF. The CDR3 nucleotides read TGTGCCAGCAGTCCGCGAGGCCAGGATAGCAATCAGCCCCAGCATTTT.

The chain recombines TRBV6-2 or TRBV6-3 with TRBJ2-7; the D call may be TRBD1 or TRBD2 (5 bases each). The V gene lost 2 bases and the J gene lost 4 bases, with 12 bases spanning the gap. The CDR3 runs to 14 residues. Per germline, CDR1 MNHEY and CDR2 SVGEGT. CDR3 loop: CASSYHGTPYEQYF. CDR3 nucleotide sequence: TGTGCCAGCAGTTACCATGGGACGCCTTACGAGCAGTACTTC.

This clonotype was counted ten times or more. The chain uses TRBV28 and TRBJ2-5; 9 nucleotides line up with TRBD1. The ends lost 6 bases at V and 2 bases at J; junction bases unmatched: 10. The CDR3 runs to 16 residues. CDR1 is MDHEN, CDR2 SYDVKM, per germline. This chain's CDR3 is CASSEALGQGQETQYF. The CDR3, as DNA: TGTGCCAGCAGCGAGGCATTGGGACAGGGACAAGAGACCCAGTACTTC.

In this sample, this clonotype turned up a few times. V is TRBV24-1 and J is TRBJ1-1; D is uncertain. Trimming took 1 base from V and 1 from J, leaving 3 bases between them. CDR3 length equals 13 residues. Looked up from germline, CDR1 is KGHDR and CDR2 is SFDVKD. DNA of the CDR3: TGTGCCACCAGTGATTTTGAGAACACTGAAGCTTTCTTT. It codes for CATSDFENTEAFF.

This clonotype has a count of ten or more. The V call is TRBV9, the J call TRBJ2-7; 10 bases fit TRBD1. The junction had 6 bases not matched to a gene; V was cut back by 7 bases and J by 2 bases. This CDR3 contains 14 residues. Germline lookup yields CDR1 SGDLS and CDR2 YYNGEE. CDR3 in amino acids: CASSVGTGAYEQYF. The CDR3 nucleotides read TGTGCCAGCTCAGTGGGGACAGGGGCCTACGAGCAGTACTTC.

This clonotype was recorded at least ten times. CDR3 protein: CASSPGTSEYNEQFF. Written as DNA, the CDR3 is TGTGCCAGCAGTCCCGGGACTAGTGAATACAATGAGCAGTTCTTC. The chain has TRBV6-4 and TRBJ2-1; 8 bases are shared with TRBD2. The CDR3 consists of 15 residues. The germline gives CDR1 MRHNA, CDR2 SNTAGT. V lost 5 bases, J lost 4 bases, and 7 bases stayed unmatched.

The V gene is TRBV4-1, the J gene TRBJ1-1; 7 positions agree with TRBD1. The germline gives CDR1 MGHRA, CDR2 YSYEKL. V was clipped by 3 bases and J by 5 bases; unmatched bases: 6. The CDR3 contains 14 residues. CDR3 loop: CASSHIRGTTEAFF. Here the CDR3 DNA reads TGCGCCAGCAGCCACATCAGGGGGACAACTGAAGCTTTCTTT.

The chain is built from TRBV7-9 and TRBJ2-1; 7 bases align to TRBD2. J was trimmed by 7 bases and V by 2 bases; bases with no gene match: 5. The CDR3 contains 14 residues. CDR1 and CDR2 (germline): SEHNR, FQNEAQ (reference sequence). The DNA for the CDR3 is TGTGCCAGCAGCTTACCTTCACTAGCGAATGAGCAGTTCTTC. Amino acids: CASSLPSLANEQFF.

The chain combines TRBV12-3 or TRBV12-4 with TRBJ1-1; perhaps TRBD1 as D (5 bases). The V end lost 6 bases, the J end lost 6 bases, and 11 bases lay between the germline ends. CDR3 length equals 12 residues. The DNA for the CDR3 is TGTGCCAGCAGATTTGGGGCGGCTGAAGCTTTCTTT. It codes for CASRFGAAEAFF.

The chain links TRBV4-3 to TRBJ2-7; a weak D match, TRBD1 (6 bases). CDR3 size: 15 residues. Germline CDR1 reads LGHNA; CDR2 reads YSLEER. V dropped 0 bases and J dropped 2 bases, with 11 bases sitting between them. In DNA form, the CDR3 reads TGCGCCAGCAGCCAAGATTTCCCAGGGGCCTACGAGCAGTACTTC. Translated: CASSQDFPGAYEQYF.

The V gene is TRBV7-2, the J gene TRBJ1-5, with D possibly TRBD1 on 5 matching bases. Germline CDR1 is SGHTA and CDR2 is FQGNSA. This CDR3 is 15 amino acids long. V was clipped by 3 bases and J by 5 bases, with 14 bases between them. The chain's CDR3 is CASSFRGGTDQPQHF. In DNA form, the CDR3 reads TGTGCCAGCAGCTTCCGAGGCGGGACGGATCAGCCCCAGCATTTT.

This clonotype was detected only a few times. The chain employs TRBV13 and TRBJ1-4; 10 nucleotides align to TRBD1. From germline, CDR1 is PRHDT and CDR2 FYEKMQ (reference sequence). The CDR3 is 15 amino acids. The junction had 7 bases not matched to a gene; V was cut back by 5 bases and J by 7 bases. In nucleotides, the CDR3 is TGTGCCAGCAGCCCCGCCGGGACAGGGGTTGAAAAACTGTTTTTT. This translates into CASSPAGTGVEKLFF.

The chain couples TRBV6-1 to TRBJ2-7, with 11 nucleotides matching TRBD2. The V gene's germline CDR1 is MNHNS and CDR2 SASEGT. The CDR3 spans 15 residues. The V gene end was trimmed by 1 base and the J gene end by 4 bases; junction bases not matched to a gene: 3. CDR3 nucleotide sequence: TGTGCCAGCAGTGAAGGACTAGCGGGACTTTACGAGCAGTACTTC. This translates into CASSEGLAGLYEQYF.

This sequence joins TRBV29-1 and TRBJ2-5; possible D gene TRBD1, 5 bases. V lost 5 bases and J 4 bases, leaving 17 bases between the germline ends. This CDR3 contains 14 residues. Germline-derived CDR1 and CDR2 are SQVTM and ANQGSEA. DNA for the CDR3: TGCAGCGTTCAGGGTATAGGTCAGCGAGAGACCCAGTACTTC. Amino acids: CSVQGIGQRETQYF.

J is TRBJ2-1 and V is TRBV6-2 or TRBV6-3; 7 bases agree with TRBD1. Germline trimming cut 5 bases from V and 4 bases from J; bases unmatched to any gene: 8. Germline V lookup: CDR1 MNHEY, CDR2 SVGEGT. The CDR3 sequence is 15 residues long. CDR3 DNA: TGTGCCAGCAGTCCCCCGGGACAGTTATACAATGAGCAGTTCTTC. This sequence encodes CASSPPGQLYNEQFF.

This chain links TRBV28 with TRBJ2-7, with D possibly TRBD1 on 5 matching bases. The CDR3 is 12 amino acids. CDR1 is MDHEN, CDR2 SYDVKM, per germline. Trimming removed 10 bases from V and 0 bases from J, with 10 bases in between. The CDR3 here is CATQGYSYEQYF. Here the CDR3 DNA reads TGTGCCACCCAGGGTTACTCCTACGAGCAGTACTTC.

This rearrangement joins TRBV7-9 to TRBJ2-5; 9 bases are shared with TRBD1. Unmatched junction bases numbered 1, after V lost 8 bases and J lost 0 bases. The CDR3 totals 13 residues. The germline V gene encodes CDR1 SEHNR and CDR2 FQNEAQ (reference sequence). The CDR3: CASGTGNQETQYF. In DNA form, the CDR3 reads TGTGCCAGCGGGACAGGGAACCAAGAGACCCAGTACTTC.

The gene calls are TRBV15 and TRBJ2-1, with 8 bases that match TRBD2. The length of the CDR3 is 16 residues. Trimming at V came to 3 bases and at J to 8 bases, leaving 12 bases not matched to a gene. Looked up from germline, CDR1 is LNHNV and CDR2 is YYDKDF (reference sequence). CDR3 region: CATSRSHSGMKDEQFF. The CDR3 nucleotides are TGTGCCACCAGCAGGTCGCATAGCGGGATGAAGGATGAGCAGTTCTTC. Full variable domain (missing parts from reference TRBV15 and TRBJ2-1): DAMVIQNPRYQVTQFGKPVTLSCSQTLNHNVMYWYQQKSSQAPKLLFHYYDKDFNNEADTPDNFQSRRPNTSFCFLDIRSPGLGDTAMYLCATSRSHSGMKDEQFFGPGTRLTVL.

As concerns this clonotype: The junction and the germline gene differ at one end; a read error may be behind it. CDR3 in DNA: TGTGCCAGCAGTTTATTCGGGGGGCTAGACGAGAAGTACTTC. Translated, it gives CASSLFGGLDEKYF. This sequence joins TRBV27 and TRBJ2-7; D is perhaps TRBD2 (7 bases). CDR1 and CDR2 from the germline V gene are MNHEY and SMNVEV (reference sequence). The CDR3 is 14 residues long.

Concerning this clonotype: This CDR3 fails to terminate in the conserved phenylalanine or tryptophan, so it likely reflects a read error. No DNA is shown, since the ends of the CDR3 on it are uncertain; the CDR3 is the one TCRdb lists. V usage is TRBV21-1 and J usage is TRBJ2-1; the table calls TRBD2, which could not be checked here. TRBV21-1 is recorded as a pseudogene. The CDR3 is 13 residues long, ends included. Here the CDR3 reads CASSAPKGPLGSP.

This chain links TRBV28 with TRBJ2-1; TRBD1 agrees at 9 bases. This CDR3 is built from 14 residues. After removal of 6 bases from V and 9 bases from J, the junction contained 9 bases not matched to a gene. The germline gives CDR1 MDHEN, CDR2 SYDVKM. Here the CDR3 DNA reads TGTGCCAGCAGGAAAACCACAGGGGGCGGTGAGCAGTTCTTC. Translated: CASRKTTGGGEQFF. The full variable domain, its missing parts supplied by reference TRBV28 and TRBJ2-1, is DVKVTQSSRYLVKRTGEKVFLECVQDMDHENMFWYRQDPGLGLRLIYFSYDVKMKEKGDIPEGYSVSREKKERFSLILESASTNQTSMYLCASRKTTGGGEQFFGPGTRLTVL.

The chain combines TRBV7-9 with TRBJ1-1; 8 bases fit TRBD1. Germline CDR1 SEHNR, CDR2 FQNEAQ (reference sequence). This CDR3 has 17 amino acids. V shed 1 base and J 3 bases; nucleotides not matched to a gene: 10. The CDR3 DNA reads as TGTGCCAGCAGCTTAGTGGGCACAGGGGGTAGGGACACTGAAGCTTTCTTT. Translating it yields CASSLVGTGGRDTEAFF.